This paragraph covers one T cell receptor (beta chain) sequence. Antigen: not known. Assay: immunoSEQ multiplex PCR; the TCRdb copy retains only in-frame clones and omits some. The sample lists about 63,000 clones; around three quarters were seen once. This record comes from a study of early stage breast cancer tumors. About the study: Most invasive tumors, about 75% of the 16, were ER+/PR+/HER2-. General study points: In about 85% of the 16 patients, blood comparison separated tumor from normal breast.

The ends lost 3 bases at V and 3 bases at J; junction bases unmatched: 6. Germline CDR1 reads MNHEY; CDR2 reads SMNVEV (reference sequence). The CDR3 has 15 amino acids. Sequencing was done on a sample of blood. The chain couples TRBV27 to TRBJ2-7; TRBD1 agrees at 9 bases. This clonotype originated in a young adult with breast cancer. The CDR3 reads CASSFKRQGGYEQYF. DNA for the CDR3: TGTGCCAGCAGTTTCAAGCGACAGGGGGGCTACGAGCAGTACTTC.